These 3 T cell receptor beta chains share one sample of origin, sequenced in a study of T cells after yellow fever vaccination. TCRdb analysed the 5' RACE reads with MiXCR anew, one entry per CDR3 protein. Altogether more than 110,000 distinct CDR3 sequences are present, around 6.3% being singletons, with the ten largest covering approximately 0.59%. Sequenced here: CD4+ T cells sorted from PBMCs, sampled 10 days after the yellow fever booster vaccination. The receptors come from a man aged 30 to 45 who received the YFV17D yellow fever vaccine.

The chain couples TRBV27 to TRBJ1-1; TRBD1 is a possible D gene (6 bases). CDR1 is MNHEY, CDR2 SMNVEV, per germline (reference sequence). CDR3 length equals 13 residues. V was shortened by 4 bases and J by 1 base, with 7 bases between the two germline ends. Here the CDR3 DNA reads TGTGCCAGCAGTTCGGACAGGAACACTGAAGCTTTCTTT. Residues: CASSSDRNTEAFF.

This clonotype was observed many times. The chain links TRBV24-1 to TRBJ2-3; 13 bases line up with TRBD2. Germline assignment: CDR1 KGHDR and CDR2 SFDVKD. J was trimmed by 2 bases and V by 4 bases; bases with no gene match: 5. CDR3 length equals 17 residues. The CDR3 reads CATSETGLAGDTDTQYF. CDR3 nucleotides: TGTGCCACCAGTGAAACCGGACTAGCGGGGGACACAGATACGCAGTATTTT.

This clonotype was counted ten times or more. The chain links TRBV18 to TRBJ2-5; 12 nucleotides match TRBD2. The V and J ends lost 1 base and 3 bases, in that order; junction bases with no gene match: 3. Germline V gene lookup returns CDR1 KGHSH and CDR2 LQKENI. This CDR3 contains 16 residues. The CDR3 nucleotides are TGTGCCAGCTCACCACGGCTAGCGGGAGGGAAAGAGACCCAGTACTTC. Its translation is CASSPRLAGGKETQYF. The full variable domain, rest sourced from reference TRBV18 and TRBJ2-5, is NAGVMQNPRHLVRRRGQEARLRCSPMKGHSHVYWYRQLPEEGLKFMVYLQKENIIDESGMPKERFSAEFPKEGPSILRIQQVVRGDSAAYFCASSPRLAGGKETQYFGPGTRLLVL.